This T cell receptor beta chain was sequenced during a study of regulatory T cells in long-lasting Graves disease. The study's findings and limits: Newly diagnosed patients had higher TCR diversity than persistent Graves' patients did.

There are a few counts of this clonotype. Its antigen is not identified. In building TCR beta libraries, iRepertoire HTBI primers were used together with Arm-PCR of CDR3 regions. Authors' processing steps: The samples included 60 to 65 TRBV and approximately 15 TRBJ segments. A single record per CDR3 protein comes from TCRdb applying MiXCR to the multiplex PCR reads. The authors' filters were not applied to this entry. Of around 320,000 distinct CDR3 sequences in the sample, about a sixth were seen once. This CDR3 comprises 14 residues. Germline V gene data show CDR1 as SGHTA and CDR2 as FQGTGA. V was clipped by 5 bases and J by 4 bases, with 11 bases between them. Time point reported: newly diagnosed GD, antithyroid drugs for less than 3 months. Preparation of the TCR library used RNA extracted from PBMCs. In addition, the sample was reused for a study of T cells in Graves' hyperthyroidism and ophthalmopathy.

This receptor was obtained from a man aged 40-50 years with Graves disease. The sequencing used peripheral blood mononuclear cells (PBMCs), collected at new diagnosis, from a patient treated with antithyroid drugs. The chain couples TRBV7-3 to TRBJ2-2, with D possibly being TRBD1 (5 bases). DNA for the CDR3: TGTGCCAGCAGCCCTGTTAGGGGCACCGGGGAGCTGTTTTTT. Its protein product is CASSPVRGTGELFF.